What follows is one TCR beta chain and its context. Method: immunoSEQ multiplex PCR; TCRdb's copy keeps in-frame clones and lacks some. The top ten clones hold 7.5% of a sample with nearly 200,000 clones, roughly four fifths of them seen once. This sample is drawn from a study of blood T cell repertoires in COVID-19. The CDR3 runs to 16 residues. Germline lookup yields CDR1 SGHVS and CDR2 FNYEAQ. Trimming took 5 bases from V and 2 from J; bases not matched to a gene: 8. The sequenced sample was PBMCs or T cells enriched from blood (not recorded which). J is TRBJ2-3 and V is TRBV7-6, with 9 bases aligning to TRBD1. This sequence was found in a man in his forties or fifties who had recovered from COVID-19. The CDR3 bases are TGTGCCAGCAGCCAACAGGGGGCGCATGTCACAGATACGCAGTATTTT. It encodes CASSQQGAHVTDTQYF.